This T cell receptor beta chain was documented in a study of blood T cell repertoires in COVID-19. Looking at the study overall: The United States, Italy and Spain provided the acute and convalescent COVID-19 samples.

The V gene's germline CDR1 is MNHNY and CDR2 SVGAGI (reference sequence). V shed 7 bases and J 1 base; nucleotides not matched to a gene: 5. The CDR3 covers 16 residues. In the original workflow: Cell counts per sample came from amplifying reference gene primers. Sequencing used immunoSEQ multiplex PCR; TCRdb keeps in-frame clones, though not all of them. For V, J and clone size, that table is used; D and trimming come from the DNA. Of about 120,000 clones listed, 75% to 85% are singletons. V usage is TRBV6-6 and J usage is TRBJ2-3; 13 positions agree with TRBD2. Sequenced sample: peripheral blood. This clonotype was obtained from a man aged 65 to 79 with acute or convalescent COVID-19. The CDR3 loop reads CASKKGTSGGTDTQYF. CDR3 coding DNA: TGTGCCAGCAAGAAGGGGACTAGCGGGGGCACAGATACGCAGTATTTT.